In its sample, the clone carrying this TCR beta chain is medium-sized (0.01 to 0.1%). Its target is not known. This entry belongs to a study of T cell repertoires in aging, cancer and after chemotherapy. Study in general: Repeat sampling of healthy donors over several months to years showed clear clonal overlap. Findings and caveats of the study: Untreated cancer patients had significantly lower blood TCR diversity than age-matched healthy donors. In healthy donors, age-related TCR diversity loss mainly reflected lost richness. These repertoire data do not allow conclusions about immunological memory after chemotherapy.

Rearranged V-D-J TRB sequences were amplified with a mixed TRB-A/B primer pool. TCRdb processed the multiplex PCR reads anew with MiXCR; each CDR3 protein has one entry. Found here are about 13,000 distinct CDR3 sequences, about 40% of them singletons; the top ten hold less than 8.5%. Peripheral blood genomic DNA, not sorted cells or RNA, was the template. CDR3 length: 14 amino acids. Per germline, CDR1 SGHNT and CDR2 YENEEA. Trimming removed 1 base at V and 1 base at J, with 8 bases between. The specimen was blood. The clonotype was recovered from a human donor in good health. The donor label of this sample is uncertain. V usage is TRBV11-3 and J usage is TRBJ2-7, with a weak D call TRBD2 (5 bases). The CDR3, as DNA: TGTGCCAGCAGCTTAGGAGGGAGTTCCTACGAGCAGTACTTC. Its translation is CASSLGGSSYEQYF.